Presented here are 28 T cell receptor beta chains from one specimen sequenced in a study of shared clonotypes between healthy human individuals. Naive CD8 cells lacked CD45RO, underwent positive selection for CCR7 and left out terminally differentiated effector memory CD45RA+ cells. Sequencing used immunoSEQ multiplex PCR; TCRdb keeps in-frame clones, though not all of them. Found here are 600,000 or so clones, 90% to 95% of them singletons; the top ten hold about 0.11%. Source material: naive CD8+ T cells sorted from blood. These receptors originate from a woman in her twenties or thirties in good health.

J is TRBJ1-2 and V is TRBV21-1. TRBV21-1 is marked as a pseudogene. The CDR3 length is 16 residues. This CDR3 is CASSSQPTVGKRGYTF. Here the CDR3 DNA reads TGTGCCAGCAGCTCACAACCCACAGTGGGAAAGAGGGGCTACACCTTC.

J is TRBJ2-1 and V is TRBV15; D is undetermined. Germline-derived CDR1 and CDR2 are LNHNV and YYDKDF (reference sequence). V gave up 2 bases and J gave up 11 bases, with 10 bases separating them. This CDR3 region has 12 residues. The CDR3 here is CATSRPSFQQFF. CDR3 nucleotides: TGTGCCACCAGCAGACCCAGTTTTCAGCAGTTCTTC.

CDR3 in DNA: TGTGCCAGCAGGGGGGGCGAGCGAAACATTCAGTACTTC. It translates to CASRGGERNIQYF. This rearrangement joins TRBV7-9 to TRBJ2-4; D assignment may be TRBD1 or TRBD2 (6 bases each). In germline, CDR1 is SEHNR, CDR2 FQNEAQ (reference sequence). The V and J ends lost 6 bases and 6 bases respectively, with 12 bases between them. The CDR3 sequence is 13 residues long.

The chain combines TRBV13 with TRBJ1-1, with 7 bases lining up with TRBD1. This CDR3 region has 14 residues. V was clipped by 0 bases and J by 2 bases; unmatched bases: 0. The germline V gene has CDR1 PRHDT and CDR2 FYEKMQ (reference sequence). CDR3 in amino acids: CASSLGGGNTEAFF. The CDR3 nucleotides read TGTGCCAGCAGCTTAGGAGGGGGCAACACTGAAGCTTTCTTT.

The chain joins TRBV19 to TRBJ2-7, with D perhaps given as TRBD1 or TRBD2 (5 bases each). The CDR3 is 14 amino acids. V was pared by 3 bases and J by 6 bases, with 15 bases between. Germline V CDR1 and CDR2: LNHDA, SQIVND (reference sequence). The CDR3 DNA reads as TGTGCCAGTAGTATCGGGTCTCGAGGGACCGAGCAGTACTTC. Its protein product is CASSIGSRGTEQYF.

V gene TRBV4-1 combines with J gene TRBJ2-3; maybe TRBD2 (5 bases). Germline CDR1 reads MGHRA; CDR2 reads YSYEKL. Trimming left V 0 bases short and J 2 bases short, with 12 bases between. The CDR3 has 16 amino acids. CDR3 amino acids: CASSQDRLGATDTQYF. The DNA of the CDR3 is TGCGCCAGCAGCCAAGATCGCCTGGGAGCCACAGATACGCAGTATTTT.

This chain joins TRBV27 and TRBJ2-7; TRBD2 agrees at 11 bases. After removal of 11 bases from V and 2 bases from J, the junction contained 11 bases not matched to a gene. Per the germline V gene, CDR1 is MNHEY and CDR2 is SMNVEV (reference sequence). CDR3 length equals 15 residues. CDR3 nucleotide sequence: TGTGCCTCCCGCCTAGCGGGGGGCTGGGCCTACGAGCAGTACTTC. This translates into CASRLAGGWAYEQYF.

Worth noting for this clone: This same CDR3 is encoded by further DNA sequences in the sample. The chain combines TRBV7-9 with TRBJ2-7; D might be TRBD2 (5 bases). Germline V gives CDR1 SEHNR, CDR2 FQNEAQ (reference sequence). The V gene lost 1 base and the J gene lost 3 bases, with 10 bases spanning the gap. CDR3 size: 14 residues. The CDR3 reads CASSLGGGLYEQYF. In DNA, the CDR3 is TGTGCCAGCAGCTTAGGTGGAGGTCTCTACGAGCAGTACTTC.

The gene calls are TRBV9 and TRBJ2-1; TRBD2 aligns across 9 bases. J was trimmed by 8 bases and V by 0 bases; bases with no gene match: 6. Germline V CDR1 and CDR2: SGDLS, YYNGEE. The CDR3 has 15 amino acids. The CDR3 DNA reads TGTGCCAGCAGCGTAGGACTAGCGGACGCGGATGAGCAGTTCTTC. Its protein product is CASSVGLADADEQFF.

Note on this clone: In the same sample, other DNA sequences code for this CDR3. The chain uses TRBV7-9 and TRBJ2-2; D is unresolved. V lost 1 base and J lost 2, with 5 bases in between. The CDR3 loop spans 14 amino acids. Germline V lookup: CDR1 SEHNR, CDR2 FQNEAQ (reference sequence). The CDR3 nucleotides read TGTGCCAGCAGCTTAGACACCAACACCGGGGAGCTGTTTTTT. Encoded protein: CASSLDTNTGELFF.

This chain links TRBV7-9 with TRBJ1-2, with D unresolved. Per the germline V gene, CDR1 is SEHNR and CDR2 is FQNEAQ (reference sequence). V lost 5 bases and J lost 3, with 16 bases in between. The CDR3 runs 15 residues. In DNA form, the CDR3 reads TGTGCCAGCAGCCCAATTGCGGTGGGAGACTATGGCTACACCTTC. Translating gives CASSPIAVGDYGYTF.

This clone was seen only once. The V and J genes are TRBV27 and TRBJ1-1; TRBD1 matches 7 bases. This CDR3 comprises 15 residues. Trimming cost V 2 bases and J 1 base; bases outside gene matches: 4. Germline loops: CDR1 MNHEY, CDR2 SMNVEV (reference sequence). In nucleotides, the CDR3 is TGTGCCAGCAGTTTACAGGGACAGCCGAACACTGAAGCTTTCTTT. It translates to CASSLQGQPNTEAFF.

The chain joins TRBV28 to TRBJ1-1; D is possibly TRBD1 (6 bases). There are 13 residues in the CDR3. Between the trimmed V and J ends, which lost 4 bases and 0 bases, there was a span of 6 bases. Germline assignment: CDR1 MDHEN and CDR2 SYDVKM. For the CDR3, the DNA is TGTGCCAGCAGTTGGGGGCTGAACACTGAAGCTTTCTTT. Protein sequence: CASSWGLNTEAFF. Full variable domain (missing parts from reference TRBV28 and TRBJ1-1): DVKVTQSSRYLVKRTGEKVFLECVQDMDHENMFWYRQDPGLGLRLIYFSYDVKMKEKGDIPEGYSVSREKKERFSLILESASTNQTSMYLCASSWGLNTEAFFGQGTRLTVV.

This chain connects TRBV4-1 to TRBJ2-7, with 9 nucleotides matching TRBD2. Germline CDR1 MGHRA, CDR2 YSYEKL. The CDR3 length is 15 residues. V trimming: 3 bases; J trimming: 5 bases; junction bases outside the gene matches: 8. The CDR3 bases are TGCGCCAGCAGCCAGGGGGGGGCTAGCGGGAACGAGCAGTACTTC. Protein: CASSQGGASGNEQYF.

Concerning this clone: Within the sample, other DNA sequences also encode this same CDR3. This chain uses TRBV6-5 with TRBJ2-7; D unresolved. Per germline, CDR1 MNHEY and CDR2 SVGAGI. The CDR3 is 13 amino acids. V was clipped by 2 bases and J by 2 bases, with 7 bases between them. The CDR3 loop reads CASSYGQTYEQYF. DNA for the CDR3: TGTGCCAGCAGTTACGGCCAGACCTACGAGCAGTACTTC.

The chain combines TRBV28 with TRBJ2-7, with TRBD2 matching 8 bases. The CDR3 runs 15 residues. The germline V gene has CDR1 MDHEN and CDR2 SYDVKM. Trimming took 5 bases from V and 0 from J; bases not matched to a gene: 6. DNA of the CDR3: TGTGCCAGCAGTGGGACGAGCGGGGGCTCCTACGAGCAGTACTTC. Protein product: CASSGTSGGSYEQYF.

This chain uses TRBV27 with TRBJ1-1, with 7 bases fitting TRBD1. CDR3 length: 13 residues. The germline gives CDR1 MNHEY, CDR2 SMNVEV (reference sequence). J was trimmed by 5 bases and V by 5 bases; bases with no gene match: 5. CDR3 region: CASSPGTATEAFF. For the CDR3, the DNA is TGTGCCAGCAGTCCAGGGACAGCTACTGAAGCTTTCTTT.

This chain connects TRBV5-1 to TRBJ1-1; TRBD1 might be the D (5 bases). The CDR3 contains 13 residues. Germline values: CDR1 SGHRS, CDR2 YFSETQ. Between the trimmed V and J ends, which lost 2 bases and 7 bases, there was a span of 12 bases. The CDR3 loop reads CASSFQGDIEAFF. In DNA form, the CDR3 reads TGCGCCAGCAGCTTTCAGGGTGACATTGAAGCTTTCTTT.

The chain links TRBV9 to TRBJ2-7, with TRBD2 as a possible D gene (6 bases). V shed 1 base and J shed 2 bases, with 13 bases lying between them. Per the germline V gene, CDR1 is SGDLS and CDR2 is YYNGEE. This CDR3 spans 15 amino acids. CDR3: CASSVNGGEAYEQYF. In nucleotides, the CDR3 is TGTGCCAGCAGCGTAAATGGCGGGGAGGCCTACGAGCAGTACTTC. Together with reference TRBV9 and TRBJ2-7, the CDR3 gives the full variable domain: DSGVTQTPKHLITATGQRVTLRCSPRSGDLSVYWYQQSLDQGLQFLIQYYNGEERAKGNILERFSAQQFPDLHSELNLSSLELGDSALYFCASSVNGGEAYEQYFGPGTRLTVT.

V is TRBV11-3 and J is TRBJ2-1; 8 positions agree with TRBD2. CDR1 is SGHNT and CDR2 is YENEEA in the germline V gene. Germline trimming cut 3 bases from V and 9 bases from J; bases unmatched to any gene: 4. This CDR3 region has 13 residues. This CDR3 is CASSFLAGSEQFF. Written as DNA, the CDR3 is TGTGCCAGCAGCTTCTTAGCGGGAAGTGAGCAGTTCTTC. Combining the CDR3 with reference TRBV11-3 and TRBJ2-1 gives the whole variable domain EAGVVQSPRYKIIEKKQPVAFWCNPISGHNTLYWYLQNLGQGPELLIRYENEEAVDDSQLPKDRFSAERLKGVDSTLKIQPAELGDSAVYLCASSFLAGSEQFFGPGTRLTVL.

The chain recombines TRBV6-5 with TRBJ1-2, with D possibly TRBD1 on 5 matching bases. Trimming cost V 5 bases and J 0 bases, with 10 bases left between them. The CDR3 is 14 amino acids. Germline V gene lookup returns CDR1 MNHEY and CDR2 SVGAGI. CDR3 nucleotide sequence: TGTGCCAGCAGTCCAGGGAGGACTAACTATGGCTACACCTTC. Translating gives CASSPGRTNYGYTF.

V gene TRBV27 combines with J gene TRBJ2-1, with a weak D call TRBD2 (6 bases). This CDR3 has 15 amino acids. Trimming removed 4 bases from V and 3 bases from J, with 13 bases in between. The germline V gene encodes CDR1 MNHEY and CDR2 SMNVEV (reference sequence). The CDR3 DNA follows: TGTGCCAGCAGTTGGGACGGGAGTAACTACAATGAGCAGTTCTTC. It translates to CASSWDGSNYNEQFF.

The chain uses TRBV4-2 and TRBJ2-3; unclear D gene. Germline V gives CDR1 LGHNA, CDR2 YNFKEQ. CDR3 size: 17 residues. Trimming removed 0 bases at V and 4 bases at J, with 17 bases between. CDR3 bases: TGTGCCAGCAGCCAAGAGAATCCTAGTGCAGAGTCAGATACGCAGTATTTT. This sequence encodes CASSQENPSAESDTQYF.

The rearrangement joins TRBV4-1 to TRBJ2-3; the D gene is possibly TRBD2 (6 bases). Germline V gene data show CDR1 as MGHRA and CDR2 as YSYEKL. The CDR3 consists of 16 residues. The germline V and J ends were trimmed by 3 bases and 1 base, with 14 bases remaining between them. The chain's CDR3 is CASSHASVPGTDTQYF. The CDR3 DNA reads TGCGCCAGCAGCCACGCTAGCGTTCCGGGCACAGATACGCAGTATTTT.

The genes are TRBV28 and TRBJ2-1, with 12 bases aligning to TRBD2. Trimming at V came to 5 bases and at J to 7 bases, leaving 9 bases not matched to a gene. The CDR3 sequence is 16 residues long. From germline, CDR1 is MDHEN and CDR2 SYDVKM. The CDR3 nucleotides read TGTGCCAGCAGTCACAAACTAGCGGGAGGAGGGAATGAGCAGTTCTTC. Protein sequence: CASSHKLAGGGNEQFF.

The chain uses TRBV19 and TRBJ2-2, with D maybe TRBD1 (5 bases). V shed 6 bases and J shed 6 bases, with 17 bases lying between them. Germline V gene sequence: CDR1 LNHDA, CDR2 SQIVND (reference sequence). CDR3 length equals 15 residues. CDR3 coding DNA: TGTGCCAGTAGAGGTCAGACAGTCCGGGCCGGGGAGCTGTTTTTT. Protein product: CASRGQTVRAGELFF.

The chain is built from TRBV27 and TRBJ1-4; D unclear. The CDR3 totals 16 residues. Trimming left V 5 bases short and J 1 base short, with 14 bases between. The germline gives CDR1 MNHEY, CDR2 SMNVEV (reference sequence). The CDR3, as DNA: TGTGCCAGCAGTCCTACCTACAGTGAAACTAATGAAAAACTGTTTTTT. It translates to CASSPTYSETNEKLFF.

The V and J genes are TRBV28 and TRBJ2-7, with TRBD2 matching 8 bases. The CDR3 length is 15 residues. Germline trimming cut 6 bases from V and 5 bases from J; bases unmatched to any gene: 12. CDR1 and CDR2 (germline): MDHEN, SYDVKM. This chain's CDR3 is CASSPYSGSNDEQYF. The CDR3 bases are TGTGCCAGCAGCCCATACAGCGGGAGTAATGACGAGCAGTACTTC.